Reported below is one T cell receptor beta chain. The antigen remains unidentified. These data come from a study of CD8 T cells in ankylosing spondylitis. General observations from the study: The clones that were linked to disease were reported to be significantly enriched in matched synovial fluid samples from ankylosing spondylitis patients. Seemingly distinctive of ankylosing spondylitis blood was a TCR beta motif formed by eight highly homologous variants.

TCRdb processed the 5' RACE reads anew with MiXCR; each CDR3 protein has one entry. Here the sample spans a few hundred thousand distinct CDR3 sequences, roughly 12% being singletons. The V gene lost 5 bases and the J gene lost 0 bases, with 14 bases spanning the gap. Per germline, CDR1 DFQATT and CDR2 SNEGSKA (reference sequence). CDR3 length: 15 residues. Input material: blood, either unsorted or a sorted T cell fraction (not recorded which). V and J are TRBV20-1 and TRBJ2-4; D may be TRBD1 (6 bases). The TCR originated in a female donor with ankylosing spondylitis or in good health (not recorded which). CDR3 residues: CSAPRDTLAKNIQYF. In nucleotides, the CDR3 is TGCAGTGCTCCCCGGGACACACTAGCCAAAAACATTCAGTACTTC.